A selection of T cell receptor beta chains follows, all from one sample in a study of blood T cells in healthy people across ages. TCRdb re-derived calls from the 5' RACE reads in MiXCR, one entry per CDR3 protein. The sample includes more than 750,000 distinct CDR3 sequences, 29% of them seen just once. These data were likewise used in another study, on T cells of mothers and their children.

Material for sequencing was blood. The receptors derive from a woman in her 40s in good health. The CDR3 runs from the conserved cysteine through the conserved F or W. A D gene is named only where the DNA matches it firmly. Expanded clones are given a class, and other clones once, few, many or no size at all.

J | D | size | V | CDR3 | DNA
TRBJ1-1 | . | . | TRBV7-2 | CASSLDGDWNTEAFF | TGTGCCAGCAGCTTAGACGGCGACTGGAACACTGAAGCTTTCTTT
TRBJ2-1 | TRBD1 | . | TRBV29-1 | CSVPPPGRGQGYEQFF | TGCAGCGTTCCCCCGCCCGGTAGGGGACAGGGGTACGAGCAGTTCTTC
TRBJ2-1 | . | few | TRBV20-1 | CSASHSGRGGNEQFF | TGCAGTGCTAGTCATTCCGGCCGAGGGGGTAATGAGCAGTTCTTC
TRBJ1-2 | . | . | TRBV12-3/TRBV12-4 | CASSFRGVAGYTF | TGTGCCAGCAGTTTTCGCGGGGTAGCTGGCTACACCTTC
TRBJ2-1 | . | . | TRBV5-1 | CASRPEGYNEQFF | TGCGCCAGCCGTCCGGAGGGCTACAATGAGCAGTTCTTC
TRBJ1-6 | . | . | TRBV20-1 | CSASLNTDSPLHF | TGCAGTGCTAGTCTAAACACGGATTCACCCCTCCACTTT
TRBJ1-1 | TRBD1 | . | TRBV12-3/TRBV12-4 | CASRPGQNAEAFF | TGTGCCAGCAGGCCGGGACAGAACGCTGAAGCTTTCTTT
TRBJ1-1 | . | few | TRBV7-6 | CASSPRGIGRGVNTEAFF | TGTGCCAGCAGCCCCCGCGGGATTGGTCGGGGGGTAAACACTGAAGCTTTCTTT
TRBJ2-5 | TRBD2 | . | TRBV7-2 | CASSLARGGRVETQYF | TGTGCCAGCAGCTTAGCCCGGGGGGGCCGTGTGGAGACCCAGTACTTC
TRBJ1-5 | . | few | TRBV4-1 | CASSAPGYYSVGNQPQHF | TGCGCCAGCAGCGCCCCGGGGTACTATAGCGTTGGCAATCAGCCCCAGCATTTT
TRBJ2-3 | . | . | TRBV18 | CACSRTSTDTQYF | TGTGCCTGCTCGCGCACTAGCACAGATACGCAGTATTTT
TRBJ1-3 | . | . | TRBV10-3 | CASTSTSSGNTIYF | TGTGCCTCCACTTCAACCAGCTCTGGAAACACCATATATTTT
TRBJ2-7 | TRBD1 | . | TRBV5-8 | CASSYRQGFYEQYF | TGTGCCAGCAGCTATCGACAGGGTTTCTACGAGCAGTACTTC
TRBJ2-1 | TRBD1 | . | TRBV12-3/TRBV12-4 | CASSRGSYSEQFF | TGTGCCAGCAGCAGGGGGTCCTACAGTGAGCAGTTCTTC
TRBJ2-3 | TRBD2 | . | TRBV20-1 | CSARVLGLAGAGDTQYF | TGCAGTGCTAGGGTACTGGGACTAGCGGGGGCTGGTGATACGCAGTATTTT
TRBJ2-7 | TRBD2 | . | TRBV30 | CAWSLPGGPYNEQYF | TGTGCCTGGAGCCTCCCGGGGGGACCATACAATGAGCAGTACTTC
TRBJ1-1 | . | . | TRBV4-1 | CASSQGEGLNTEAFF | TGCGCCAGCAGCCAAGGTGAAGGGTTGAACACTGAAGCTTTCTTT
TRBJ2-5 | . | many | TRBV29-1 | CSVELETQYF | TGCAGCGTTGAACTGGAGACCCAGTACTTC
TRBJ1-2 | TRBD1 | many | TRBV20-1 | CSASQTLRTGGDGYTF | TGCAGTGCTTCGCAGACCCTAAGGACAGGGGGGGATGGCTACACCTTC
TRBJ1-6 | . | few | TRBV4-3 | CASSQDFGGNSPLHF | TGCGCCAGCAGCCAAGATTTCGGGGGGAATTCACCCCTCCACTTT
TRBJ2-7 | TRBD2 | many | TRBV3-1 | CASRTSGTDYEQYF | TGTGCCAGCAGGACTAGCGGGACGGACTACGAGCAGTACTTC
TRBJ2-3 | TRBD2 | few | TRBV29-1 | CSVNRVAGGTDTQYF | TGCAGCGTTAATCGGGTAGCGGGGGGCACAGATACGCAGTATTTT
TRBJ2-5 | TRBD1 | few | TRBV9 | CASSARQGASFRETQYF | TGTGCCAGCAGCGCACGTCAGGGGGCTTCTTTCCGAGAGACCCAGTACTTC
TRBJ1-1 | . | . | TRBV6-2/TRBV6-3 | CASSPRHDAEAFF | TGTGCCAGCAGCCCGAGGCATGACGCTGAAGCTTTCTTT
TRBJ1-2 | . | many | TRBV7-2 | CASTTQGFLQSYTF | TGTGCCAGCACCACACAGGGATTCCTGCAGAGCTACACCTTC
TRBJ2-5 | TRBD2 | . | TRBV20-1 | CRARLAGGQDTQYF | TGCAGGGCTAGACTAGCGGGGGGGCAAGATACCCAGTACTTC
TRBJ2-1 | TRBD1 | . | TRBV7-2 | CASSTTGAIYNEQFF | TGTGCCAGCAGCACTACAGGGGCGATATACAATGAGCAGTTCTTC
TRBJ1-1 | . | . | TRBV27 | CASSLSLTEISNTEAFF | TGTGCCAGCAGTTTATCCCTGACAGAGATATCGAACACTGAAGCTTTCTTT
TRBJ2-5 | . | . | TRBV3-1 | CASSQALTEEETQYF | TGTGCCAGCAGCCAAGCGTTAACAGAGGAAGAGACCCAGTACTTC
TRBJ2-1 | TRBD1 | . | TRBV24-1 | CATSDLPPGQGARNERFF | TGTGCCACCAGTGATTTGCCGCCGGGCCAGGGGGCTCGCAATGAGCGGTTCTTC
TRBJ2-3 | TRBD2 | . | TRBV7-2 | CARGPAGALRGTQYF | TGTGCCAGGGGTCCAGCGGGGGCCTTACGGGGTACGCAGTATTTT
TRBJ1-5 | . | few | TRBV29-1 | CSVVSGSGNQPQHF | TGCAGCGTTGTCTCCGGGAGCGGCAATCAGCCCCAGCATTTT
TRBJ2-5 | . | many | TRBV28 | CASSLISYQETQYF | TGTGCCAGCAGTTTAATCTCGTACCAAGAGACCCAGTACTTC
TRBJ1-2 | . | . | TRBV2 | CASRKDQSRRNYGYTF | TGTGCCAGCAGGAAGGACCAGAGTAGGCGAAACTATGGCTACACCTTC
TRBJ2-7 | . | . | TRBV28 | CASRPSGPGAYEQYF | TGTGCCAGCAGGCCATCGGGACCAGGGGCCTACGAGCAGTACTTC
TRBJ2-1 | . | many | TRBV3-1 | CASSQGTDHNEQFF | TGTGCCAGCAGCCAAGGGACGGACCACAATGAGCAGTTCTTC
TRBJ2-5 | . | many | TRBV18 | CASSSYQETQYF | TGTGCCAGCTCATCTTACCAAGAGACCCAGTACTTC